This TCR beta chain was captured by sequencing in a study of blood T cell repertoires in COVID-19. Across the whole study: There were acute and convalescent COVID-19 samples, and they came from the United States, Italy and Spain. T cells, B-cell-depleted T cells, or PBMCs provided the cDNA or gDNA that served as material.

Original processing methods: Cell counts per sample came from amplifying reference gene primers. This table comes from immunoSEQ multiplex PCR, and its TCRdb copy is limited to in-frame clones, with some not included. V and J calls and clone size are copied from that table; D and trimming were computed from the DNA. The sample records 130,000 or so clones, roughly 80% being singletons. The V and J ends lost 2 bases and 3 bases respectively, with 7 bases between them. The CDR3 spans 14 residues. Germline V lookup: CDR1 KGHSH, CDR2 LQKENI. This clone turned up a few times. The source material was peripheral blood. The source of this sequence is a man aged 50 to 59 with acute or convalescent COVID-19. The chain employs TRBV18 and TRBJ2-2; D is undetermined. The chain's CDR3 is CASSPVADTGELFF. In DNA, the CDR3 is TGTGCCAGCTCACCAGTGGCCGACACCGGGGAGCTGTTTTTT. Based on the CDR3 plus reference TRBV18 and TRBJ2-2, the full variable domain is NAGVMQNPRHLVRRRGQEARLRCSPMKGHSHVYWYRQLPEEGLKFMVYLQKENIIDESGMPKERFSAEFPKEGPSILRIQQVVRGDSAAYFCASSPVADTGELFFGEGSRLTVL.